This entry lists 22 T cell receptor beta chains sequenced from one sample in a study of cytomegalovirus exposure and HLA in healthy donors. Researchers ran the PCR with 60 Vbeta and 13 Jbeta primers. Profiling relied on immunoSEQ multiplex PCR, and the TCRdb table lists in-frame clones only, not all of them. The sample shows roughly 84,000 clones, around 85% of them seen only once. The sequencing input was PBMCs. Receptor source: a human donor in good health.

The chain joins TRBV6-6 to TRBJ1-1; D call uncertain. Germline CDR1 reads MNHNY; CDR2 reads SVGAGI (reference sequence). With 2 bases removed from V and 1 base from J, the gap between germline ends came to 5 bases. CDR3 length: 13 residues. The CDR3 here is CASSYGENTEAFF. CDR3 in DNA: TGTGCCAGCAGTTACGGAGAGAACACTGAAGCTTTCTTT.

As for this clone: One end of the junction varies from germline; a read error may be responsible. The V call is TRBV7-6, the J call TRBJ1-1, with D unresolved. This CDR3 is built from 15 residues. Germline CDR1 and CDR2: SGHVS and FNYEAQ. The CDR3 DNA reads TGTGCCAGCAGCATAGCTACTGGCGGGAACACTGAAGCTTTCTTT. Amino acids: CASSIATGGNTEAFF.

The J gene is TRBJ2-3, the V gene TRBV18; TRBD2 matches at 11 bases. Trimming took 2 bases from V and 6 from J; bases not matched to a gene: 4. Germline CDR1 reads KGHSH; CDR2 reads LQKENI. The CDR3 has 15 amino acids. CDR3 loop: CASSPTSGGGDTQYF. CDR3 bases: TGTGCCAGCTCACCAACTAGCGGGGGAGGTGATACGCAGTATTTT.

The V gene is TRBV6-1, the J gene TRBJ1-5, with D possibly TRBD1 on 5 matching bases. V was trimmed by 2 bases and J by 7 bases, leaving 12 bases between them. This CDR3 comprises 14 residues. The germline V gene encodes CDR1 MNHNS and CDR2 SASEGT. The CDR3 nucleotides read TGTGCCAGCAGTGAAATGGGTAAGGGGCAGCCCCAGCATTTT. It encodes CASSEMGKGQPQHF.

The chain combines TRBV7-2 with TRBJ1-1; 8 bases map to TRBD1. The length of the CDR3 is 15 residues. The V segment lost 3 bases and the J segment 4 bases; nucleotides outside the gene matches: 7. Germline V gene lookup returns CDR1 SGHTA and CDR2 FQGNSA. This CDR3 is CASSFQGQVGTEAFF. For the CDR3, the DNA is TGTGCCAGCAGCTTTCAGGGACAGGTCGGCACTGAAGCTTTCTTT.

The rearrangement uses TRBV10-2 and TRBJ2-1; D is unresolved. CDR3 length equals 13 residues. V was shortened by 6 bases and J by 1 base, with 7 bases between the two germline ends. Germline lookup yields CDR1 WSHSY and CDR2 SAAADI. The CDR3 loop is CASSAGSYNEQFF. CDR3 sequence (DNA): TGCGCCAGCAGCGCCGGGTCCTACAATGAGCAGTTCTTC.

The chain couples TRBV6-5 to TRBJ1-2; TRBD1 matches at 9 bases. Germline V gene data show CDR1 as MNHEY and CDR2 as SVGAGI. Trimming removed 6 bases from V and 6 bases from J; junction bases left unmatched: 8. The CDR3 sequence is 14 residues long. This CDR3 reads CASRQGQGMNGYTF. The CDR3 bases are TGTGCCAGCAGGCAGGGACAGGGAATGAATGGCTACACCTTC.

In this sample, this clone turned up a few times. The chain employs TRBV7-9 and TRBJ2-7, with D unclear. CDR1 and CDR2 (germline): SEHNR, FQNEAQ (reference sequence). This CDR3 comprises 14 residues. The ends were cut back, 1 base at V and 2 bases at J, with 9 bases in the middle. The CDR3 reads CASSLEANTYEQYF. For the CDR3, the DNA is TGTGCCAGCAGCTTAGAAGCGAATACCTACGAGCAGTACTTC.

The chain is built from TRBV4-3 and TRBJ2-1; TRBD2 agrees at 9 bases. Per the germline V gene, CDR1 is LGHNA and CDR2 is YSLEER. CDR3 length: 15 residues. The V segment lost 4 bases and the J segment 4 bases; nucleotides outside the gene matches: 5. The CDR3 loop reads CASSLGSGGYNEQFF. The CDR3 DNA follows: TGCGCCAGCAGCCTCGGCAGCGGGGGGTACAATGAGCAGTTCTTC.

V and J are TRBV11-2 and TRBJ1-6; D possibly corresponds to TRBD1 (6 bases). Trimming shortened V by 4 bases and J by 7 bases, and 14 bases separated the two germline ends. The length of the CDR3 is 15 residues. Germline CDR1 SGHAT, CDR2 FQNNGV. Written as DNA, the CDR3 is TGTGCCAGCAGCTCTAGACAGGCCGGAAATTCACCCCTCCACTTT. Protein product: CASSSRQAGNSPLHF.

The V gene is TRBV6-6, the J gene TRBJ2-7, with D tentatively TRBD1 (5 bases). Germline-derived CDR1 and CDR2 are MNHNY and SVGAGI (reference sequence). V lost 2 bases to trimming and J lost 1 base, with 9 bases between them. The CDR3 contains 14 residues. The CDR3 protein is CASSYIQGSYEQYF. In DNA, the CDR3 is TGTGCCAGCAGTTACATCCAGGGTTCCTACGAGCAGTACTTC.

The chain is built from TRBV4-3 and TRBJ2-1, with 16 bases that match TRBD2. J was trimmed by 2 bases and V by 4 bases; bases with no gene match: 2. Germline V lookup: CDR1 LGHNA, CDR2 YSLEER. The CDR3 extends over 17 amino acids. The CDR3 region is CASSLGLAGGPYNEQFF. The CDR3 DNA follows: TGCGCCAGCAGCCTGGGACTAGCGGGGGGGCCCTACAATGAGCAGTTCTTC.

The chain couples TRBV7-6 to TRBJ2-3; no clear D. V was cut by 1 base and J by 4 bases, with 6 bases left in between. CDR1 SGHVS and CDR2 FNYEAQ come from the germline V gene. The CDR3 is 13 residues long. Written as DNA, the CDR3 is TGTGCCAGCAGCTTAGACTTAGCAGATACGCAGTATTTT. Translating gives CASSLDLADTQYF. Combining the CDR3 with reference TRBV7-6 and TRBJ2-3 gives the whole variable domain GAGVSQSPRYKVTKRGQDVALRCDPISGHVSLYWYRQALGQGPEFLTYFNYEAQQDKSGLPNDRFSAERPEGSISTLTIQRTEQRDSAMYRCASSLDLADTQYFGPGTRLTVL.

This clone was counted between two and nine times. The chain links TRBV9 to TRBJ1-1; D gene ambiguous. The V gene's germline CDR1 is SGDLS and CDR2 YYNGEE. V lost 0 bases and J lost 7, with 10 bases in between. The CDR3 totals 13 residues. The DNA of the CDR3 is TGTGCCAGCAGCGTAGCCGTCCGGGGTGAAGCTTTCTTT. Amino acid sequence: CASSVAVRGEAFF.

The chain combines TRBV7-2 with TRBJ1-5; D perhaps matches TRBD1 (6 bases). CDR3 length: 13 residues. Germline V gene sequence: CDR1 SGHTA, CDR2 FQGNSA. The V and J ends lost 8 bases and 7 bases respectively, with 15 bases between them. CDR3 residues: CASARGAGQPQHF. DNA of the CDR3: TGTGCCAGCGCCCGGGGGGCCGGGCAGCCCCAGCATTTT.

By frequency in the sample, this clone is medium-sized. The chain combines TRBV27 with TRBJ1-1, with 8 bases that match TRBD1. The germline V gene has CDR1 MNHEY and CDR2 SMNVEV (reference sequence). The V and J ends lost 3 bases and 5 bases, in that order; junction bases with no gene match: 5. The CDR3 contains 14 residues. The CDR3 nucleotides read TGTGCCAGCAGTTTCGGACAGGGCGGAACTGAAGCTTTCTTT. This encodes CASSFGQGGTEAFF.

This chain connects TRBV18 to TRBJ1-6; TRBD1 agrees at 8 bases. The junction had 7 bases not matched to a gene; V was cut back by 2 bases and J by 7 bases. Germline lookup yields CDR1 KGHSH and CDR2 LQKENI. The CDR3 is made up of 16 amino acids. The CDR3 nucleotides are TGTGCCAGCTCACCAGGACAGGGAGGCGGGAATTCACCCCTCCACTTT. Amino acid sequence: CASSPGQGGGNSPLHF.

The rearrangement links TRBV6-5 to TRBJ2-1; possibly TRBD1 for D (5 bases). In germline, CDR1 is MNHEY, CDR2 SVGAGI. Trimming left V 1 base short and J 6 bases short, with 10 bases between. This CDR3 contains 14 residues. CDR3: CASSYFGHRNEQFF. In DNA, the CDR3 is TGTGCCAGCAGTTACTTTGGACACCGCAATGAGCAGTTCTTC.

The J gene is TRBJ1-4, the V gene TRBV18; 8 positions agree with TRBD1. Germline CDR1 reads KGHSH; CDR2 reads LQKENI. V shed 0 bases, J shed 6 bases, and the junction held 0 bases outside the gene matches. The CDR3 has 14 amino acids. CDR3 region: CASSPPTGDEKLFF. CDR3 nucleotides: TGTGCCAGCTCACCACCGACAGGGGATGAAAAACTGTTTTTT. Filled out from reference TRBV18 and TRBJ1-4, the complete variable domain reads NAGVMQNPRHLVRRRGQEARLRCSPMKGHSHVYWYRQLPEEGLKFMVYLQKENIIDESGMPKERFSAEFPKEGPSILRIQQVVRGDSAAYFCASSPPTGDEKLFFGSGTQLSVL.

CDR3 coding DNA: TGTGCCAGCAGCTTAGGGGCGGATACGCAGTATTTT. This sequence encodes CASSLGADTQYF. This chain joins TRBV7-2 and TRBJ2-3; D gene uncertain. With 1 base removed from V and 6 bases from J, the gap between germline ends came to 5 bases. CDR1 is SGHTA and CDR2 is FQGNSA in the germline V gene. The CDR3 is 12 residues long. Using reference TRBV7-2 and TRBJ2-3 for the parts outside the CDR3, the full variable domain is GAGVSQSPSNKVTEKGKDVELRCDPISGHTALYWYRQSLGQGLEFLIYFQGNSAPDKSGLPSDRFSAERTGGSVSTLTIQRTQQEDSAVYLCASSLGADTQYFGPGTRLTVL.

The V call is TRBV7-2, the J call TRBJ2-3; D is unresolved. This CDR3 contains 12 residues. CDR1 is SGHTA and CDR2 is FQGNSA in the germline V gene. Trimming left V 5 bases short and J 2 bases short, with 5 bases between. CDR3 DNA sequence: TGTGCCAGCAGCCCGTCCACAGATACGCAGTATTTT. Amino acid sequence: CASSPSTDTQYF.

This clone was observed a few times. CDR3 region: CASSSTNPTGRYEQYF. The DNA for the CDR3 is TGTGCCAGCAGTTCAACGAACCCCACAGGAAGGTACGAGCAGTACTTC. This chain uses TRBV6-6 with TRBJ2-7; weak D call: TRBD1 (5 bases). Trimming took off 4 bases at V and 4 bases at J, with 20 bases between the two ends. This CDR3 spans 16 amino acids. Germline V gene sequence: CDR1 MNHNY, CDR2 SVGAGI (reference sequence).